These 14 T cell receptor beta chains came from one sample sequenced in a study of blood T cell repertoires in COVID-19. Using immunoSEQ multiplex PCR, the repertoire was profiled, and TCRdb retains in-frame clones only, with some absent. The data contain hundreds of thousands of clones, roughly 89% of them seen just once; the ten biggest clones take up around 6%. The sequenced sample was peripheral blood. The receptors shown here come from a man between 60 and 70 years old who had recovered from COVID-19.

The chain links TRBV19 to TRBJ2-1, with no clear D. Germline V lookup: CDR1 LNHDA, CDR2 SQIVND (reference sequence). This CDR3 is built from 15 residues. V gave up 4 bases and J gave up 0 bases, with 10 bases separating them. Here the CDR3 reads CASSTRGASYNEQFF. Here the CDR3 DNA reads TGTGCCAGTAGTACCCGAGGAGCCTCCTACAATGAGCAGTTCTTC.

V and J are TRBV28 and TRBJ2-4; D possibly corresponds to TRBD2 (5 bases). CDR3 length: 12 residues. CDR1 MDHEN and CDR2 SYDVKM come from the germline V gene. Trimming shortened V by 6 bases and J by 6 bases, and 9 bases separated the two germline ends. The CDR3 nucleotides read TGTGCCAGCAGCTTACGGGGAAACATTCAGTACTTC. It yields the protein CASSLRGNIQYF.

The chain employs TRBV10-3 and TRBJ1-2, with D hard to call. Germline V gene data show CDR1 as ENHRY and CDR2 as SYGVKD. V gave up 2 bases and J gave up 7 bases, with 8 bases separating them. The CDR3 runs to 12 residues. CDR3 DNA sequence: TGTGCCATCAGTGAGGGGAGGGCTGGCTACACCTTC. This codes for CAISEGRAGYTF.

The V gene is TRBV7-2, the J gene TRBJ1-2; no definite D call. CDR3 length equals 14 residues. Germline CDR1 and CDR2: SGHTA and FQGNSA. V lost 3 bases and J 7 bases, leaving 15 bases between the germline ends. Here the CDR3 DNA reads TGTGCCAGCAGCTTTGGAGGGCCCTCGGGTGGCTACACCTTC. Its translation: CASSFGGPSGGYTF.

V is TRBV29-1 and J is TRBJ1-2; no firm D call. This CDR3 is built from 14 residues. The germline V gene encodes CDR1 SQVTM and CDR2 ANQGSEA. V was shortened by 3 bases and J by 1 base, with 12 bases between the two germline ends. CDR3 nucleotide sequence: TGCAGCGTTGATGGCGGGGTTTTTAACTATGGCTACACCTTC. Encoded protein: CSVDGGVFNYGYTF.

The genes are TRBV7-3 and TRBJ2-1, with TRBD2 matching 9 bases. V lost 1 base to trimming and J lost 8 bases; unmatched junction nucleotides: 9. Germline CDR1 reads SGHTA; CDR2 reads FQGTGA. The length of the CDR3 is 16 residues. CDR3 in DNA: TGTGCCAGCAGCTTAAACTCCGCGGGGGGGCTCCATGAGCAGTTCTTC. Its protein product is CASSLNSAGGLHEQFF.

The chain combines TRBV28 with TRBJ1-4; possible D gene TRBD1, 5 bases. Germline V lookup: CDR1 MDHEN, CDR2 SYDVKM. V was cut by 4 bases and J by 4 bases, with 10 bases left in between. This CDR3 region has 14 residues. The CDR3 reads CASSWGGVNEKLFF. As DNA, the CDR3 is TGTGCCAGCAGTTGGGGCGGAGTTAATGAAAAACTGTTTTTT.

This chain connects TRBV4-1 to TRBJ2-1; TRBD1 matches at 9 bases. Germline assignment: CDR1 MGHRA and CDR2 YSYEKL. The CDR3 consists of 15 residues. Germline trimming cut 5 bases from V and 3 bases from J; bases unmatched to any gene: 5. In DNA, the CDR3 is TGCGCCAGCAGCACTCCGGGACAGGGCTACAATGAGCAGTTCTTC. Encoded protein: CASSTPGQGYNEQFF.

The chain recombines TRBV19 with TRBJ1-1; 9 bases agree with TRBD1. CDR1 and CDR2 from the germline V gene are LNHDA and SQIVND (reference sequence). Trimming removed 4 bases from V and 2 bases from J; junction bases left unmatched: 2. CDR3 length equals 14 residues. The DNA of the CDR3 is TGTGCCAGTAGTACGACAGGGGGTAACACTGAAGCTTTCTTT. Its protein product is CASSTTGGNTEAFF.

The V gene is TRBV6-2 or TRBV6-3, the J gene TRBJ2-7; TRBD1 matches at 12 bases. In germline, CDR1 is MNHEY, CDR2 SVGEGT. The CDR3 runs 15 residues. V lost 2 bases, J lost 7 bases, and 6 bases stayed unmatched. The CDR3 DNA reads TGTGCCAGCAGTTACCCGGGACAGGGGGCGGAAGAGCAGTACTTC. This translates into CASSYPGQGAEEQYF.

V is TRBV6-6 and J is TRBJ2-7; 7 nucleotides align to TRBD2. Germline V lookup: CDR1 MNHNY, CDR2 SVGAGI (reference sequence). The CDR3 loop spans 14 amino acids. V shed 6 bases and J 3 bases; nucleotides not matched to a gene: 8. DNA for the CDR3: TGTGCCAGCAGCTTCGGGCTAGCGGACTACGAGCAGTACTTC. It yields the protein CASSFGLADYEQYF.

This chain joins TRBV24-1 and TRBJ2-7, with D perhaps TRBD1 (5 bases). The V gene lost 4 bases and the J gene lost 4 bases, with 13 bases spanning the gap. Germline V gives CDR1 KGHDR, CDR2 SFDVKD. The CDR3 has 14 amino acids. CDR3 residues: CATSEPGHPYEQYF. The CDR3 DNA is TGTGCCACCAGTGAACCTGGACACCCTTACGAGCAGTACTTC.

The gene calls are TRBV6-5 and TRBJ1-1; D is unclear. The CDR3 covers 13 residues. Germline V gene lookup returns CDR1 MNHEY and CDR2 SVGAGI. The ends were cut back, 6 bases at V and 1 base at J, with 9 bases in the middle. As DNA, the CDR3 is TGTGCCAGCAGAGCAGGAGGGAACACTGAAGCTTTCTTT. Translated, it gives CASRAGGNTEAFF.

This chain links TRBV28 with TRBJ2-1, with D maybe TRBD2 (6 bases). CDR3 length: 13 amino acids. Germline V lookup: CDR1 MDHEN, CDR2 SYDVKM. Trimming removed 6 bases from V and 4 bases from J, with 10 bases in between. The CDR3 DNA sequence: TGTGCCAGCAGGTCCGGGGGTTACAATGAGCAGTTCTTC. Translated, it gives CASRSGGYNEQFF.